Sequencing of this T cell receptor (beta chain) was carried out in a study of low-dose radiotherapy and immunotherapy resistance in tumors. Whole-study context: Per fraction, Cohort 1 was given 0.5 Gy every 2 weeks, for a total of 6.5 Gy. 1 Gy per fraction was delivered to Cohort 2 every two weeks, for 13 Gy total over 26 weeks. Aspirin 300 mg was given orally each day for four cycles from cycle 1 day 1. TRAV and TRBV primers primed cDNA for both TCRalpha and TCRbeta.

Germline lookup yields CDR1 MNHEY and CDR2 SMNVEV (reference sequence). CDR3 size: 15 residues. The J segment lost 5 bases and the V segment lost 10 bases, leaving 14 bases of the junction unmatched. Amplification of TCRs used a constant-region primer and V-primer adapter for around 20 PCR cycles. TCRdb called the reads again in MiXCR, with one record for every CDR3 protein. The sample carries roughly 50,000 distinct CDR3 sequences, 33% recorded once. The time point is: after trial treatment. Treatment denoted: LDRT plus nivolumab, ipilimumab, low-dose cyclophosphamide and aspirin (RACIN trial). This receptor was taken from a male donor with rectosigmoid adenocarcinoma. Sequencing used PBMCs, obtained after low-dose radiotherapy plus immunotherapy. This chain uses TRBV27 with TRBJ2-7; 10 bases are a match to TRBD1. CDR3 sequence: CATSDPGQGFNEQYF. In DNA form, the CDR3 reads TGTGCCACCAGCGATCCGGGACAGGGGTTCAACGAGCAGTACTTC.